One and the same sample provided the 11 T cell receptor beta chains below, sequenced in a study of blood T cell repertoires in COVID-19. Sequencing used immunoSEQ multiplex PCR; TCRdb keeps in-frame clones, though not all of them. This sample has around 95,000 clones, with roughly 79% found just once. Sequencing input: peripheral blood. The receptors stem from a woman in her seventies with acute or convalescent COVID-19.

V and J are TRBV27 and TRBJ1-1, with TRBD1 as a possible D gene (5 bases). This CDR3 has 13 residues. The germline CDR1 and CDR2 sequences are MNHEY and SMNVEV (reference sequence). V gave up 7 bases and J gave up 1 base, with 10 bases separating them. The CDR3 sequence is CASTAQENTEAFF. In DNA form, the CDR3 reads TGTGCCAGCACCGCACAGGAGAACACTGAAGCTTTCTTT.

This clone was observed a handful of times. V gene TRBV6-6 combines with J gene TRBJ1-1; TRBD1 is a possible D gene (5 bases). V lost 6 bases, J lost 5 bases, and 22 bases lay in between. There are 16 residues in the CDR3. The germline V gene has CDR1 MNHNY and CDR2 SVGAGI (reference sequence). CDR3 in amino acids: CASRSGGERGSTEAFF. In nucleotides, the CDR3 is TGTGCCAGCAGATCTGGTGGAGAACGGGGGAGTACTGAAGCTTTCTTT.

The J gene is TRBJ1-2, the V gene TRBV4-1; D call uncertain. CDR3 size: 17 residues. Looked up from germline, CDR1 is MGHRA and CDR2 is YSYEKL. V shed 4 bases and J shed 1 base, with 19 bases lying between them. The CDR3 DNA sequence: TGCGCCAGCAGCCCCGAAACACAGCAGGCCAATAACTATGGCTACACCTTC. Amino acid sequence: CASSPETQQANNYGYTF.

The J gene is TRBJ1-6, the V gene TRBV16; D not resolved. Between the trimmed V and J ends, which lost 0 bases and 4 bases, there was a span of 7 bases. Germline V gene lookup returns CDR1 KGHSY and CDR2 FQNENV. The CDR3 totals 15 residues. CDR3 nucleotides: TGTGCCAGCAGCCAATCTCGAGATTATAATTCACCCCTCCACTTT. This codes for CASSQSRDYNSPLHF.

This clone has just a few counts. This chain uses TRBV15 with TRBJ1-1; the D gene is possibly TRBD1 (6 bases). This CDR3 region has 13 residues. With 0 bases removed from V and 8 bases from J, the gap between germline ends came to 10 bases. Germline loops: CDR1 LNHNV, CDR2 YYDKDF (reference sequence). CDR3 DNA sequence: TGTGCCACCAGCAGAGACGTGGGGACAGAAGCTTTCTTT. Its translation: CATSRDVGTEAFF.

V gene TRBV3-1 (or the pseudogene TRBV3-2) combines with J gene TRBJ2-1; 14 nucleotides match TRBD2. V shed 4 bases and J 9 bases; nucleotides not matched to a gene: 5. The germline gives CDR1 LGHDT, CDR2 YNNKEL (reference sequence). The CDR3 runs 15 residues. The DNA for the CDR3 is TGTGCCAGCAGCCTCGGGACTAGCGGGGGACCTGAGCAGTTCTTC. Amino acid sequence: CASSLGTSGGPEQFF.

This chain connects TRBV3-1 (or the pseudogene TRBV3-2) to TRBJ2-1, with 8 bases that match TRBD2. The V gene end was trimmed by 4 bases and the J gene end by 0 bases; junction bases not matched to a gene: 2. This CDR3 region has 15 residues. Per germline, CDR1 LGHDT and CDR2 YNNKEL (reference sequence). Here the CDR3 DNA reads TGTGCCAGCAGCCCGAGCGGGGGCTCCTACAATGAGCAGTTCTTC. Its translation is CASSPSGGSYNEQFF.

This chain connects TRBV7-8 to TRBJ1-1; 9 bases match TRBD1. Germline CDR1 is SGHVS and CDR2 is FQNEAQ. The CDR3 has 14 residues. The ends lost 6 bases at V and 5 bases at J; junction bases unmatched: 7. CDR3 coding DNA: TGTGCCAGCAGTCCAGACAGGGGGAGGACTGAAGCTTTCTTT. Translation: CASSPDRGRTEAFF.

The rearrangement joins TRBV19 to TRBJ2-1; 7 bases match TRBD1. V lost 7 bases and J lost 1; bases outside the gene matches: 7. From germline, CDR1 is LNHDA and CDR2 SQIVND (reference sequence). This CDR3 is built from 15 residues. The CDR3 sequence is CASTSDRVSYNEQFF. CDR3 nucleotide sequence: TGTGCCAGTACCTCAGACAGGGTGTCCTACAATGAGCAGTTCTTC. The complete variable domain, with remaining parts taken from reference TRBV19 and TRBJ2-1, reads DGGITQSPKYLFRKEGQNVTLSCEQNLNHDAMYWYRQDPGQGLRLIYYSQIVNDFQKGDIAEGYSVSREKKESFPLTVTSAQKNPTAFYLCASTSDRVSYNEQFFGPGTRLTVL.

The chain employs TRBV6-5 and TRBJ2-3; tentatively, D is TRBD1 (6 bases). The CDR3 is 12 amino acids. Germline V gene data show CDR1 as MNHEY and CDR2 as SVGAGI. V was pared by 6 bases and J by 6 bases, with 10 bases between. The DNA of the CDR3 is TGTGCCAGCAGCGTTAGGGGGGATACGCAGTATTTT. Translating gives CASSVRGDTQYF.

The chain has TRBV11-2 and TRBJ2-3, with D tentatively TRBD2 (6 bases). Germline CDR1 SGHAT, CDR2 FQNNGV. Trimming cost V 1 base and J 4 bases, with 15 bases left between them. The CDR3 loop spans 16 amino acids. This CDR3 reads CASSLGLRGTADTQYF. Written as DNA, the CDR3 is TGTGCCAGCAGCTTAGGTCTACGGGGGACCGCAGATACGCAGTATTTT.